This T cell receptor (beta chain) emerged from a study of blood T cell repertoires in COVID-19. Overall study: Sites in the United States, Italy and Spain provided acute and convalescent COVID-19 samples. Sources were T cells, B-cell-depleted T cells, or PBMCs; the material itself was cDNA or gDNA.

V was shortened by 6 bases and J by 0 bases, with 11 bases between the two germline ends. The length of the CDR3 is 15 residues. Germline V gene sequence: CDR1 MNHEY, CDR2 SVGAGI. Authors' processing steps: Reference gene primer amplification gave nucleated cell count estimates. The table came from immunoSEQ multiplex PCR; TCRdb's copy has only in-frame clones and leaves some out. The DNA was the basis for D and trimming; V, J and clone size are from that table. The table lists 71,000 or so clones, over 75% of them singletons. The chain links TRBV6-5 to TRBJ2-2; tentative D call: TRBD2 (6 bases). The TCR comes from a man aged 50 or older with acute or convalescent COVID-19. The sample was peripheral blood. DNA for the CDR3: TGTGCCAGCAGGCGGGACCCCGCGAACACCGGGGAGCTGTTTTTT. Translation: CASRRDPANTGELFF.